The 5 T cell receptor beta chains presented below share a single source sample, sequenced in a study of T cell repertoires in cytomegalovirus infection. TCRdb redid the calling of the reads with MiXCR, one entry per CDR3 protein. The table has more than 85,000 distinct CDR3 sequences, about 22% seen once. Sequenced input: CD8+ T cells from PBMCs. These receptor sequences come from a human donor in good health (CMV status not recorded). Some clones in this sample may be carry-over from other donors' samples.

This clonotype was observed a few times. The chain has TRBV4-1 and TRBJ2-6; tentatively, D is TRBD1 (5 bases). In germline, CDR1 is MGHRA, CDR2 YSYEKL. Trimming cost V 0 bases and J 0 bases, with 12 bases left between them. The length of the CDR3 is 18 residues. The CDR3 loop is CASSQESRAYSGANVLTF. In DNA form, the CDR3 reads TGCGCCAGCAGCCAAGAATCCAGGGCCTACTCTGGGGCCAACGTCCTGACTTTC.

The chain links TRBV7-2 to TRBJ2-5; 10 positions agree with TRBD1. CDR3 length equals 14 residues. Trimming at V came to 5 bases and at J to 5 bases, leaving 5 bases not matched to a gene. Germline V CDR1 and CDR2: SGHTA, FQGNSA. The CDR3 DNA reads TGTGCCAGCAGCCGACAGGGGGCGCGGGAGACCCAGTACTTC. Translation gives CASSRQGARETQYF.

This clonotype was counted many times. The DNA for the CDR3 is TGTGCCAGCAACGATAGGACGCGGCGGGATACTGAAGCTTTCTTT. Its protein is CASNDRTRRDTEAFF. V usage is TRBV27 and J usage is TRBJ1-1; D ambiguous. This CDR3 is built from 15 residues. Germline values: CDR1 MNHEY, CDR2 SMNVEV (reference sequence). Trimming took 7 bases from V and 5 from J, leaving 20 bases between them.

V is TRBV18 and J is TRBJ2-1; no definite D call. In germline, CDR1 is KGHSH, CDR2 LQKENI. There are 11 residues in the CDR3. Trimming removed 6 bases at V and 10 bases at J, with 10 bases between. This CDR3 is CASSVGAEQFF. The DNA of the CDR3 is TGTGCCAGCTCGGTGGGTGCCGAGCAGTTCTTC.

This clonotype occurred many times. CDR3 sequence: CSVEDPESGVTGELFF. The CDR3 region has the DNA TGCAGCGTTGAAGATCCGGAGTCAGGGGTCACCGGGGAGCTGTTTTTT. The gene calls are TRBV29-1 and TRBJ2-2; D is perhaps TRBD1 (6 bases). The CDR3 totals 16 residues. V lost 0 bases, J lost 4 bases, and 15 bases lay in between. Germline V gives CDR1 SQVTM, CDR2 ANQGSEA.